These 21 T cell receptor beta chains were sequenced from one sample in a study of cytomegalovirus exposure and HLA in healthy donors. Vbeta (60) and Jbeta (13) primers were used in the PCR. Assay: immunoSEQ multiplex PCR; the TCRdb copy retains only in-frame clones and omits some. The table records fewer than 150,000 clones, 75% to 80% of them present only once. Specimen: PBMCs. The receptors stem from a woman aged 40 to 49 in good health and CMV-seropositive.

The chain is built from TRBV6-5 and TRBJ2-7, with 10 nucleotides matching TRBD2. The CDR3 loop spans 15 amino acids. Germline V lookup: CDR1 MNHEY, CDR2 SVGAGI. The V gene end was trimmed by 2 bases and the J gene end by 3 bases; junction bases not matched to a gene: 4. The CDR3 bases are TGTGCCAGCAGTTACGGGCTAGCGGGAGACTACGAGCAGTACTTC. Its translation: CASSYGLAGDYEQYF.

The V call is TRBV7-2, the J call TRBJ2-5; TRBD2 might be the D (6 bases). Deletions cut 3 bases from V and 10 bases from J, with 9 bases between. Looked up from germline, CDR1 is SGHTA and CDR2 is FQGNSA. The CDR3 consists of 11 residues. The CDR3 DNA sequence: TGTGCCAGCAGCTTGGGGGGAGACCAGTACTTC. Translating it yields CASSLGGDQYF.

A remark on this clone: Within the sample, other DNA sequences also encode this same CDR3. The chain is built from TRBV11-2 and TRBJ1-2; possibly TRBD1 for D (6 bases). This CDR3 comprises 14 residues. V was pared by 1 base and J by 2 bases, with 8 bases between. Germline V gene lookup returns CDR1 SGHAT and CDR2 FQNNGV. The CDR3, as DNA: TGTGCCAGCAGCTTAGGACAGGCCAACTATGGCTACACCTTC. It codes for CASSLGQANYGYTF.

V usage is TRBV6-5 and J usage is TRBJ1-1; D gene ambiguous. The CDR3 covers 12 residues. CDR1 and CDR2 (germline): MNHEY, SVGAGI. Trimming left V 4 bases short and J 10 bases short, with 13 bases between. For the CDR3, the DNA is TGTGCCAGCAGTTGGCTCGGGGATTCAGCTTTCTTT. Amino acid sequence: CASSWLGDSAFF.

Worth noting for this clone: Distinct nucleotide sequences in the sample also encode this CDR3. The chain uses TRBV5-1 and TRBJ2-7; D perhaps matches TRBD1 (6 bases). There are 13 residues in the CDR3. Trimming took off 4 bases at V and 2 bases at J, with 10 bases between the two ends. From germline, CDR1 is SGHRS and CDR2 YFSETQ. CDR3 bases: TGCGCCAGCAGCCCCCAGGGGACCTACGAGCAGTACTTC. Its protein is CASSPQGTYEQYF. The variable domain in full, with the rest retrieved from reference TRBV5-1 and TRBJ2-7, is KAGVTQTPRYLIKTRGQQVTLSCSPISGHRSVSWYQQTPGQGLQFLFEYFSETQRNKGNFPGRFSGRQFSNSRSEMNVSTLELGDSALYLCASSPQGTYEQYFGPGTRLTVT.

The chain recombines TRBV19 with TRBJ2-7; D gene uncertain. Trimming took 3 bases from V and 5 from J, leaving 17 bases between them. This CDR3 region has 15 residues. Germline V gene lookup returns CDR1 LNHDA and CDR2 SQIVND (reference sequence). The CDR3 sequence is CASSINVEFTHEQYF. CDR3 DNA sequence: TGTGCCAGTAGTATTAATGTGGAGTTTACCCACGAGCAGTACTTC.

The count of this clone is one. The CDR3 here is CASSPMSSAQETQYF. The CDR3 DNA is TGTGCCAGCTCACCGATGTCCAGCGCCCAAGAGACCCAGTACTTC. The chain couples TRBV18 to TRBJ2-5, with D hard to call. V gave up 3 bases and J gave up 1 base, with 12 bases separating them. The CDR3 runs 15 residues. CDR1 and CDR2 from the germline V gene are KGHSH and LQKENI.

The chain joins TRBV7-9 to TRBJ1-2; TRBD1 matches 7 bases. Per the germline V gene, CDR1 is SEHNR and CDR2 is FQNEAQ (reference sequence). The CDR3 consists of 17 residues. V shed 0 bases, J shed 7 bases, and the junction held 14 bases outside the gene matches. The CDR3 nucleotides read TGTGCCAGCAGCTTAGCGTATGGCAGGGGGGTCTCGGTTGGCTACACCTTC. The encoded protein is CASSLAYGRGVSVGYTF.

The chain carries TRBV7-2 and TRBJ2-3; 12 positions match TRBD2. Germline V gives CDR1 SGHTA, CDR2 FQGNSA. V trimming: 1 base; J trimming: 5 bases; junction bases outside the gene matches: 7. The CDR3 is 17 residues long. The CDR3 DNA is TGTGCCAGCAGCTTAGGACCTAGCGGGAGGGGAGGAGATACGCAGTATTTT. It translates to CASSLGPSGRGGDTQYF.

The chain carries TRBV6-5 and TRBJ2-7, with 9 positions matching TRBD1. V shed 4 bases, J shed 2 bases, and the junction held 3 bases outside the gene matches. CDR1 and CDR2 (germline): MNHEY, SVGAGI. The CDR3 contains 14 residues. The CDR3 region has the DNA TGTGCCAGCAGTTCGACAGGGGGGCCCTACGAGCAGTACTTC. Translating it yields CASSSTGGPYEQYF.

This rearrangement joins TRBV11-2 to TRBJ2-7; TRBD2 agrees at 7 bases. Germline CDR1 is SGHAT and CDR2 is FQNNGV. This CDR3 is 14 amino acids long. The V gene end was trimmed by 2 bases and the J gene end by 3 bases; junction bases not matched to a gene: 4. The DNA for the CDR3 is TGTGCCAGCAGCTTACCTCCTAGCGGCTACGAGCAGTACTTC. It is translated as CASSLPPSGYEQYF.

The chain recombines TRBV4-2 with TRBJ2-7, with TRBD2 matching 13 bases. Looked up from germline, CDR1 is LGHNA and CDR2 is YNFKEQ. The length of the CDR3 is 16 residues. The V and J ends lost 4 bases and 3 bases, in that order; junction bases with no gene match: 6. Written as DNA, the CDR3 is TGTGCCAGCAGCCTGGAGGGACTAGCGGGGCTCTACGAGCAGTACTTC. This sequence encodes CASSLEGLAGLYEQYF.

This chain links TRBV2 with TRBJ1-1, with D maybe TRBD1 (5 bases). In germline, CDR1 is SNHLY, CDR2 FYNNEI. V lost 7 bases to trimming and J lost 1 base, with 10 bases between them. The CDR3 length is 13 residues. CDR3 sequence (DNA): TGTGCCAGCAATATCGACAGGAACACTGAAGCTTTCTTT. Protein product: CASNIDRNTEAFF.

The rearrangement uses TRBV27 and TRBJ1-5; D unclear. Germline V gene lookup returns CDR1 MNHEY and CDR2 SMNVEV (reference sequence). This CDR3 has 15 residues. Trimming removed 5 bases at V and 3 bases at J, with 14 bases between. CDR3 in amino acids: CASSPRGIYNQPQHF. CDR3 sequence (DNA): TGTGCCAGCAGTCCCCGAGGGATTTACAATCAGCCCCAGCATTTT.

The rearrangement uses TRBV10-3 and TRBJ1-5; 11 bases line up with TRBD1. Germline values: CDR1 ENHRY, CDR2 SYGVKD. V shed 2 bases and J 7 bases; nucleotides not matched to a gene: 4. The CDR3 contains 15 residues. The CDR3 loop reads CAISEGTGGDQPQHF. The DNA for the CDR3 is TGTGCCATCAGTGAGGGGACAGGGGGGGACCAGCCCCAGCATTTT.

In DNA form, the CDR3 reads TGTGCCAGCAGCTTGGGGGGCAGGGGGCGGAACTATGGCTACACCTTC. Translation gives CASSLGGRGRNYGYTF. The chain carries TRBV5-6 and TRBJ1-2; TRBD1 matches 8 bases. Germline V lookup: CDR1 SGHDT, CDR2 YYEEEE. J lost 2 bases, V lost 0 bases, and 6 bases had no gene match. The CDR3 runs to 16 residues. The full variable domain, rest sourced from reference TRBV5-6 and TRBJ1-2, is DAGVTQSPTHLIKTRGQQVTLRCSPKSGHDTVSWYQQALGQGPQFIFQYYEEEERQRGNFPDRFSGHQFPNYSSELNVNALLLGDSALYLCASSLGGRGRNYGYTFGSGTRLTVV.

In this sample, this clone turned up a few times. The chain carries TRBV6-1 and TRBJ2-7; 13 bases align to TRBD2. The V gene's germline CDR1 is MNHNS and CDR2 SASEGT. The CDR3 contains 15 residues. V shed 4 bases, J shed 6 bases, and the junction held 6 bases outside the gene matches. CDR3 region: CASSGTSGSPSEQYF. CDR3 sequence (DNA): TGTGCCAGCAGTGGGACTAGCGGGAGCCCCAGCGAGCAGTACTTC.

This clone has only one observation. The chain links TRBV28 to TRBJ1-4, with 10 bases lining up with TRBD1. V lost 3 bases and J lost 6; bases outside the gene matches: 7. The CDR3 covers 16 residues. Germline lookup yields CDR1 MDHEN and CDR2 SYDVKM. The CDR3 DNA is TGTGCCAGCAGTTTTGAGACAGGGGGCGGGGATGAAAAACTGTTTTTT. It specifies CASSFETGGGDEKLFF. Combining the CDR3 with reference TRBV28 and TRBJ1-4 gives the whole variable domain DVKVTQSSRYLVKRTGEKVFLECVQDMDHENMFWYRQDPGLGLRLIYFSYDVKMKEKGDIPEGYSVSREKKERFSLILESASTNQTSMYLCASSFETGGGDEKLFFGSGTQLSVL.

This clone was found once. Written as DNA, the CDR3 is TGTGCCAGCAGCTTAGGAGGGAGTGCCCACGAGCAGTACTTC. This codes for CASSLGGSAHEQYF. The chain has TRBV7-9 and TRBJ2-7; D may be TRBD2 (5 bases). Deletions cut 1 base from V and 5 bases from J, with 12 bases between. The CDR3 contains 14 residues. The V gene's germline CDR1 is SEHNR and CDR2 FQNEAQ (reference sequence).

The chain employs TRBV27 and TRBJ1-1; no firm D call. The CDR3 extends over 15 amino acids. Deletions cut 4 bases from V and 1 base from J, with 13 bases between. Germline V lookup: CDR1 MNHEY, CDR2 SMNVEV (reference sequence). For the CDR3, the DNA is TGTGCCAGCAGTTCGTCCCCTTTCGGGAACACTGAAGCTTTCTTT. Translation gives CASSSSPFGNTEAFF.

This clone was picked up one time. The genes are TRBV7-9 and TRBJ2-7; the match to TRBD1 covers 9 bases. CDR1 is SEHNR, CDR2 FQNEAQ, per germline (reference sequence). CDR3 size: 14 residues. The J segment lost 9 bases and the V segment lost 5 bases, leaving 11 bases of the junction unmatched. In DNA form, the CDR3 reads TGTGCCAGCAGCCAAACAGGGGGCGGCGCGGGGCAGTACTTC. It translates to CASSQTGGGAGQYF.